The 2 T cell receptor beta chains in this list originate from one sample, sequenced in a study of blood T cell repertoires in COVID-19. The table came from immunoSEQ multiplex PCR; TCRdb's copy has only in-frame clones and leaves some out. The sample lists some 180,000 clones; more than 80% were seen once. Sequencing input: peripheral blood. These receptors originate from a woman aged 55 to 70 with acute or convalescent COVID-19.

This sequence joins TRBV19 and TRBJ1-5; D may be TRBD1 (6 bases). V lost 0 bases and J lost 5, with 14 bases in between. From germline, CDR1 is LNHDA and CDR2 SQIVND (reference sequence). The CDR3 runs to 16 residues. CDR3 in amino acids: CASSIEGGEGDQPQHF. The CDR3 nucleotides are TGTGCCAGTAGTATAGAAGGGGGGGAGGGAGATCAGCCCCAGCATTTT.

This clone was counted a single time. The chain has TRBV24-1 and TRBJ2-3; 7 nucleotides match TRBD2. Germline V lookup: CDR1 KGHDR, CDR2 SFDVKD. The CDR3 extends over 14 amino acids. With V trimmed by 4 bases and J by 4 bases, 4 bases remained unmatched. CDR3 DNA sequence: TGTGCCACCAGTGAAGCGGGATTCCCAGATACGCAGTATTTT. It yields the protein CATSEAGFPDTQYF.